The T cell receptor beta chain under discussion was sequenced for a study of shared clonotypes between healthy human individuals. Study-wide results and caveats: A limitation of the genetic and exposure-history diversity represented arose from few donors.

The method was immunoSEQ multiplex PCR; TCRdb's version includes in-frame clones alone and lacks a portion of them. The sample shows some 1,100,000 clones, 78% of them seen only once. The V gene end was trimmed by 4 bases and the J gene end by 3 bases; junction bases not matched to a gene: 15. Germline V gives CDR1 SGHRS, CDR2 YFSETQ. CDR3 length equals 17 residues. Notes on this clone: Its antigen remains unidentified.

The J gene is TRBJ2-7, the V gene TRBV5-1, with 8 bases aligning to TRBD1. Sequencing was done on a sample of memory CD4+ T cells from PBMCs. The subset here: CD45RA-negative fraction. This sequence was found in a young man in good health. Some clones in this sample may be carry-over from other donors' samples. CDR3 in amino acids: CASSLTIQGDPFYEQYF. The DNA for the CDR3 is TGCGCCAGCAGCCTTACTATACAGGGGGACCCCTTCTACGAGCAGTACTTC.